The 13 T cell receptor beta chains below come from one sample, sequenced in a study of T cell responses to AZD1222 COVID-19 vaccine. Generated by immunoSEQ multiplex PCR, the TCRdb table keeps only in-frame clones and is missing some. The data contain approximately 150,000 clones, roughly nine tenths of them singletons. The specimen was peripheral blood, collected on day 0 of AZD1222 vaccination. Receptor source: an adult in good health.

The chain has TRBV11-2 and TRBJ1-6; 9 positions agree with TRBD1. Germline loops: CDR1 SGHAT, CDR2 FQNNGV. CDR3 length: 13 residues. The V segment lost 3 bases and the J segment 16 bases; nucleotides outside the gene matches: 7. CDR3: CASSFKPGQGLHF. In nucleotides, the CDR3 is TGTGCCAGCAGCTTTAAACCGGGACAGGGTCTCCACTTT.

This chain uses TRBV19 with TRBJ1-5, with D unclear. The CDR3 is 15 residues long. V gave up 1 base and J gave up 3 bases, with 10 bases separating them. Per germline, CDR1 LNHDA and CDR2 SQIVND (reference sequence). This chain's CDR3 is CASSIVASSNQPQHF. As DNA, the CDR3 is TGTGCCAGTAGTATAGTTGCCAGTTCCAATCAGCCCCAGCATTTT.

This clone came up once. The chain couples TRBV27 to TRBJ1-4; 8 positions match TRBD1. Germline V gene sequence: CDR1 MNHEY, CDR2 SMNVEV (reference sequence). The CDR3 runs 18 residues. The trim removed 4 bases at V and 0 bases at J, leaving 10 bases unmatched. CDR3 coding DNA: TGTGCCAGCAGTTCCTTCCGGGACAGGCTGTCAACTAATGAAAAACTGTTTTTT. It yields the protein CASSSFRDRLSTNEKLFF.

The rearrangement uses TRBV15 and TRBJ2-1, with 10 bases fitting TRBD1. This CDR3 is built from 17 residues. J gave up 5 bases and V 1 base, and 8 bases lay outside the gene matches. CDR1 is LNHNV and CDR2 is YYDKDF in the germline V gene (reference sequence). The CDR3 region has the DNA TGTGCCACCAGCAGAGCTAACCCGGGACAGGGGCACAATGAGCAGTTCTTC. Translation: CATSRANPGQGHNEQFF.

The V call is TRBV3-1 (or the pseudogene TRBV3-2), the J call TRBJ2-1; TRBD2 agrees at 7 bases. Germline assignment: CDR1 LGHDT and CDR2 YNNKEL (reference sequence). The CDR3 covers 13 residues. Trimming cost V 1 base and J 15 bases; bases outside gene matches: 9. The CDR3 spells CASSQARASGLFF. Here the CDR3 DNA reads TGTGCCAGCAGCCAAGCCCGGGCTAGCGGCCTGTTCTTC.

This clone is a singleton in its sample. The chain is built from TRBV7-3 and TRBJ2-1; TRBD2 matches at 11 bases. Germline loops: CDR1 SGHTA, CDR2 FQGTGA. CDR3 length: 16 residues. Trimming removed 4 bases from V and 2 bases from J; junction bases left unmatched: 4. CDR3 bases: TGTGCCAGCAGCTCCATAGCGGGAGGGGCCTACAATGAGCAGTTCTTC. Amino acids: CASSSIAGGAYNEQFF.

This rearrangement joins TRBV3-1 (or the pseudogene TRBV3-2) to TRBJ1-1; D gene unclear. CDR3 size: 15 residues. Germline V gives CDR1 LGHDT, CDR2 YNNKEL (reference sequence). V gave up 6 bases and J gave up 1 base, with 15 bases separating them. In DNA form, the CDR3 reads TGTGCCAGCAGGGCCGAGAAAGGGCCGAACACTGAAGCTTTCTTT. Its translation: CASRAEKGPNTEAFF.

CDR3 bases: TGTGCCAGCATCGACAGCAGATCGACTAATGAAAAACTGTTTTTT. This translates into CASIDSRSTNEKLFF. This rearrangement joins TRBV28 to TRBJ1-4; D may be TRBD1 (5 bases). The CDR3 sequence is 15 residues long. With 7 bases removed from V and 2 bases from J, the gap between germline ends came to 14 bases. Looked up from germline, CDR1 is MDHEN and CDR2 is SYDVKM.

The chain employs TRBV28 and TRBJ1-5, with D hard to call. Germline V gene data show CDR1 as MDHEN and CDR2 as SYDVKM. V was shortened by 6 bases and J by 6 bases, with 9 bases between the two germline ends. The CDR3 is made up of 12 amino acids. The CDR3 spells CASSRETQPQHF. The CDR3 DNA is TGTGCCAGCAGCCGTGAAACTCAGCCCCAGCATTTT.

The J gene is TRBJ2-3, the V gene TRBV7-2; 10 nucleotides align to TRBD2. CDR3 length equals 17 residues. Unmatched junction bases numbered 15, after V lost 6 bases and J lost 6 bases. Germline assignment: CDR1 SGHTA and CDR2 FQGNSA. The CDR3 nucleotides are TGTGCCAGCAGTTTGCAACTAGCGGGAAGGATCCGCGATACGCAGTATTTT. Translating gives CASSLQLAGRIRDTQYF.

The CDR3 loop is CASSYPVSGNYGYTF. CDR3 bases: TGTGCCAGCAGTTACCCGGTCTCAGGGAACTATGGCTACACCTTC. The chain carries TRBV28 and TRBJ1-2; maybe TRBD1 (5 bases). CDR1 and CDR2 (germline): MDHEN, SYDVKM. The CDR3 sequence is 15 residues long. Between the trimmed V and J ends, which lost 4 bases and 2 bases, there was a span of 14 bases.

The chain has TRBV18 and TRBJ2-7, with 7 bases matching TRBD2. The CDR3 sequence is 14 residues long. The trim removed 3 bases at V and 3 bases at J, leaving 5 bases unmatched. From germline, CDR1 is KGHSH and CDR2 LQKENI. The CDR3 spells CASSPGRGVYEQYF. CDR3 coding DNA: TGTGCCAGCTCACCGGGCCGGGGGGTCTACGAGCAGTACTTC.

This chain connects TRBV6-4 to TRBJ1-6; TRBD1 is a possible D gene (6 bases). The ends were cut back, 7 bases at V and 9 bases at J, with 16 bases in the middle. Germline lookup yields CDR1 MRHNA and CDR2 SNTAGT. This CDR3 has 14 amino acids. CDR3 in amino acids: CASTPSGARSPLHF. The CDR3 region has the DNA TGTGCCAGCACCCCCTCGGGGGCGCGTTCACCCCTCCACTTT.